Sequencing of this TCR beta chain was carried out in a study of blood T cell repertoires in COVID-19. Study at large: The United States, Italy and Spain supplied acute and convalescent COVID-19 samples.

Here immunoSEQ multiplex PCR was the method, and the copy in TCRdb shows in-frame clones only, minus some. Of roughly 400,000 clones listed, about 88% are singletons. Participants were aged about 18 to 90 years, lived in 24 US areas, and enrolled virtually. Clinical histories supplied by participants themselves formed the basis of cohort assignment. In the 2 weeks before study entry, exposed participants met a COVID-19 case, which was PCR-confirmed or clinician-diagnosed. Trimming removed 5 bases from V and 4 bases from J, with 11 bases in between. The germline CDR1 and CDR2 sequences are LNHDA and SQIVND (reference sequence). CDR3 length: 13 residues.

The V gene is TRBV19, the J gene TRBJ1-1; possibly TRBD1 for D (5 bases). This receptor was obtained from a woman between 18 and 29 years old who had been exposed to COVID-19. Sequenced input: PBMCs or T cells enriched from blood (not recorded which). The CDR3 nucleotides read TGTGCCAGTAGTCCCCGGGGGAGCACTGAAGCTTTCTTT. Translation: CASSPRGSTEAFF.